This T cell receptor beta chain was captured in a study of T-cell memory formation after mild COVID-19. The CDR3 runs 14 residues. Trimming stripped 5 bases from V and 2 bases from J, with 12 bases between. The germline gives CDR1 SGHVS, CDR2 FQNEAQ. Study-level results: Shrinking CD4+ clones were chiefly CM and EM; CD8+ ones were chiefly EMRA. Clones shrinking from day 15 to 85 showed even CD4/CD8 mixes; later expanders tilted CD4+.

TCR alpha and TCR beta cDNA libraries carrying sample barcodes and UMIs came from 5'RACE with constant-segment primers. One entry per CDR3 protein results from TCRdb running MiXCR on the 5' RACE reads. The sample yields around 200,000 distinct CDR3 sequences, less than 20% seen once. This clonotype was detected a few times. Its target is not known. The chain is built from TRBV7-8 and TRBJ2-5; maybe TRBD2 (5 bases). Sequenced: PBMCs or a T cell subset sorted from them (not recorded which). The sequence derives from a man between 18 and 29 years old who had mild COVID-19 (a few samples of this study predate the infection). Cell type and time point are not known. The CDR3 bases are TGTGCCAGCAGCCGATTAGGACTGCAAGAGACCCAGTACTTC. This codes for CASSRLGLQETQYF.